A single sample gave rise to the 4 T cell receptor beta chains below, sequenced in a study of beta chain features in type 1 diabetes. Whole-study results and caveats: A moderate, significant TCRB CDR3 shortening appeared in type 1 diabetes across four CD4+ subsets.

These TCRs' antigens remain unknown. Sequenced material consisted of expressed TCRB transcripts (all of the isolated RNA was reverse transcribed). Generated by immunoSEQ multiplex PCR, the TCRdb table keeps only in-frame clones and is missing some. The repertoire holds about 340,000 clones, with roughly 12% as singletons. Source material: naive CD4+ T cells from blood. All receptors derive from a woman under 30 with type 1 diabetes.

This clone was seen more than once but under ten times. The chain joins TRBV18 to TRBJ1-2; 8 bases line up with TRBD1. The germline CDR1 and CDR2 sequences are KGHSH and LQKENI. V gave up 3 bases and J gave up 2 bases; unmatched junction bases: 8. There are 16 residues in the CDR3. The DNA for the CDR3 is TGTGCCAGCTCACCCGTGACAGGGGTGGCAAACTATGGCTACACCTTC. It translates to CASSPVTGVANYGYTF.

This clone was counted between two and nine times. The V call is TRBV27, the J call TRBJ2-7; a weak D match, TRBD2 (6 bases). The ends were cut back, 6 bases at V and 0 bases at J, with 12 bases in the middle. CDR1 is MNHEY and CDR2 is SMNVEV in the germline V gene (reference sequence). This CDR3 contains 14 residues. The DNA for the CDR3 is TGTGCCAGCAGGAGACTAGTGAGCTCCTACGAGCAGTACGTC. It encodes CASRRLVSSYEQYV.

The chain carries TRBV7-9 and TRBJ1-5; D ambiguous. With 1 base removed from V and 5 bases from J, the gap between germline ends came to 15 bases. The CDR3 covers 16 residues. CDR1 and CDR2 from the germline V gene are SEHNR and FQNEAQ (reference sequence). CDR3 in DNA: TGTGCCAGCAGCTTAGGTTCAGGAGGGATACATCAGCCCCAGCATTTT. Translation: CASSLGSGGIHQPQHF.

This clone was observed a handful of times. The chain joins TRBV27 to TRBJ1-2; D is ambiguous. Germline CDR1 and CDR2: MNHEY and SMNVEV (reference sequence). The germline V and J ends were trimmed by 4 bases and 8 bases, with 14 bases remaining between them. This CDR3 region has 13 residues. CDR3: CASSWRGLEGYTF. The CDR3 DNA sequence: TGTGCCAGCAGTTGGCGCGGGCTTGAGGGCTACACCTTC.